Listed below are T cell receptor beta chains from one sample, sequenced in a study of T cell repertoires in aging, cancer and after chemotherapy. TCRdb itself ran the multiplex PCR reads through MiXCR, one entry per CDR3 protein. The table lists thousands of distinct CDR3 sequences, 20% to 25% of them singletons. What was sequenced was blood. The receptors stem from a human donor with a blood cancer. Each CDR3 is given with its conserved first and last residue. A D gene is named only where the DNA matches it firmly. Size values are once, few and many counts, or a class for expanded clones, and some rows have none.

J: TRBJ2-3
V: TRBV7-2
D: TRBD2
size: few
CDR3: CASRLAGGTADTQYF
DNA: TGTGCCAGCAGACTAGCGGGGGGGACGGCAGATACGCAGTATTTT

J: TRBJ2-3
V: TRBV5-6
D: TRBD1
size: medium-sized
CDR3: CASSYRDRGADTQYF
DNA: TGTGCCAGCAGCTACCGGGACAGGGGGGCAGATACGCAGTATTTT

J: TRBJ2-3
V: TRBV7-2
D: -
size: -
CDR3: CASSQWSSGTDTQYF
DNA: TGTGCCAGCAGCCAGTGGAGTAGCGGCACAGATACGCAGTATTTT

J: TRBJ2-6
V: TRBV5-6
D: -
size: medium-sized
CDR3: CASSLLSGASSGANVLTF
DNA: TGTGCCAGCAGCCTTTTGTCGGGAGCTAGCTCTGGGGCCAACGTCCTGACTTTC

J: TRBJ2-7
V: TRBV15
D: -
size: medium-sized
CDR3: CATSRVNSWSEQYF
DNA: TGTGCCACCAGCAGAGTAAACAGCTGGTCCGAGCAGTACTTC

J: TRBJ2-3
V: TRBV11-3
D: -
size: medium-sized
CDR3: CASSPDGNLGQYF
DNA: TGTGCCAGCAGCCCCGATGGGAATCTTGGGCAGTATTTT

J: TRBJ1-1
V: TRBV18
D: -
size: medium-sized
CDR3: CASSPQGGTEAFF
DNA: TGTGCCAGCTCACCACAGGGAGGCACTGAAGCTTTCTTT

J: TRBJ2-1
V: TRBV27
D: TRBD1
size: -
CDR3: CASNNPGQGGDEQFF
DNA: TGTGCCAGCAACAACCCGGGACAGGGCGGAGATGAGCAGTTCTTC

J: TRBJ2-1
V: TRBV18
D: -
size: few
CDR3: CASSPPSYNEQFF
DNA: TGTGCCAGCTCACCACCTTCCTACAATGAGCAGTTCTTC

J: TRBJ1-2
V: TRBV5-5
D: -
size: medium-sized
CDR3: CASSLAGGTGLQYGYTF
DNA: TGTGCCAGCAGCTTGGCCGGAGGGACGGGCCTTCAATATGGCTACACCTTC

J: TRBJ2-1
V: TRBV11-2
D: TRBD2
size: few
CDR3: CASTTLEGTSGNYGEQFF
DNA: TGTGCCAGCACCACGCTGGAGGGGACTAGCGGGAATTATGGTGAGCAGTTCTTC

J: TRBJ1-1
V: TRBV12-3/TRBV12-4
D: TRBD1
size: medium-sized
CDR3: CASSLRGVADTEAFF
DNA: TGTGCCAGCAGTCTCAGGGGGGTAGCGGACACTGAAGCTTTCTTT

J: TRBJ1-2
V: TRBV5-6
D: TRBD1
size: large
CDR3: CASSLNRGWDGYTF
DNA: TGTGCCAGCAGCTTGAACAGGGGATGGGACGGCTACACCTTC

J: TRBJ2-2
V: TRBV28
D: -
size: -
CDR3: CASNLPRTVTDTGELFF
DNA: TGTGCCAGCAACTTACCCAGGACAGTCACCGACACCGGGGAGCTGTTTTTT

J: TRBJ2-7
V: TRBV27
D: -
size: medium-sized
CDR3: CASSLKRAYEQYF
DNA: TGTGCCAGCAGTTTAAAGCGAGCCTACGAGCAGTACTTC

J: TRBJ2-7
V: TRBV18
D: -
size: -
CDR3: CASSLGVLMGDEQYF
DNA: TGTGCCAGCTCACTCGGGGTTCTAATGGGGGACGAGCAGTACTTC

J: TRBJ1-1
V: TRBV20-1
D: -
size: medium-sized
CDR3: CSAKQGGTEAFF
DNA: TGCAGTGCTAAACAGGGAGGCACTGAAGCTTTCTTT

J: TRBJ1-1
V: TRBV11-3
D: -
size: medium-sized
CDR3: CASSFRSMNTEAFF
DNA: TGTGCCAGCAGCTTCAGGAGCATGAACACTGAAGCTTTCTTT

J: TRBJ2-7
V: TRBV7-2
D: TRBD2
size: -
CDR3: CASSSTSGGSYEQYF
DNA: TGTGCCAGCAGCTCGACTAGCGGAGGTTCCTACGAGCAGTACTTC

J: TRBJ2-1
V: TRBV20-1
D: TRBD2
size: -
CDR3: CSADTGTSGGVGEQFF
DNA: TGCAGTGCTGATACCGGGACTAGCGGGGGGGTGGGTGAGCAGTTCTTC

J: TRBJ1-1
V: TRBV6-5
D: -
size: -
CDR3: CAISEGGGVLMSTEAFF
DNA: TGTGCCATCAGTGAGGGCGGGGGCGTTCTGATGAGCACTGAAGCTTTCTTT

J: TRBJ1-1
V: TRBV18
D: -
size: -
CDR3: CASSGAGARDTEALF
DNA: TGTGCCAGCTCAGGAGCAGGGGCCCGCGACACTGAAGCTTTGTTT

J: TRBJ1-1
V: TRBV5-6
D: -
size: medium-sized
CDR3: CASSFRDVGAEAFF
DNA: TGTGCCAGCAGCTTCAGGGACGTTGGCGCTGAAGCTTTCTTT

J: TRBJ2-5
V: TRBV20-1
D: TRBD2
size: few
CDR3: CSARVGRAKLAGGLYQETQYF
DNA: TGCAGTGCTAGAGTCGGCAGGGCCAAACTAGCGGGAGGCCTGTACCAAGAGACCCAGTACTTC

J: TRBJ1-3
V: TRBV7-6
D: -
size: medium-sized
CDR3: CASSLGRNSGNTIYF
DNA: TGTGCCAGCAGCCTTGGACGGAACTCTGGAAACACCATATATTTT

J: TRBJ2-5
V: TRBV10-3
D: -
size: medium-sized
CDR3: CAISESGGGVGETQYF
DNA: TGTGCCATCAGTGAGTCTGGTGGGGGAGTAGGGGAGACCCAGTACTTC

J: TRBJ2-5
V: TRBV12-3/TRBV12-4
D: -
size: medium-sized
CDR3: CASSTTGSPETQYF
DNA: TGTGCCAGCAGTACAACGGGGAGCCCAGAGACCCAGTACTTC

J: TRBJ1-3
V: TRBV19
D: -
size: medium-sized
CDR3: CASSEGMRVGNTIYF
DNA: TGTGCCAGTAGTGAGGGAATGAGAGTGGGAAACACCATATATTTT

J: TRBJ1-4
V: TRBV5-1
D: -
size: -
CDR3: CASSLGQTNEKLFF
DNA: TGCGCCAGCAGCTTGGGGCAGACTAATGAAAAACTGTTTTTT

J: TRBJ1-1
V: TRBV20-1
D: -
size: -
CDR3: CSAMTDDTEAFF
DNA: TGCAGTGCGATGACAGACGACACTGAAGCTTTCTTT

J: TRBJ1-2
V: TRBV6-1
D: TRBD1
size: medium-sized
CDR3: CASSPGQKYYGYTF
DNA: TGTGCCAGCAGTCCGGGACAGAAGTACTATGGCTACACCTTC

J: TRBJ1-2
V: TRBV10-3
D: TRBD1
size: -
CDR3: CAIRREGPGQGAGYGYTF
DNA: TGTGCCATCAGAAGAGAAGGTCCGGGACAGGGGGCAGGCTATGGCTACACCTTC

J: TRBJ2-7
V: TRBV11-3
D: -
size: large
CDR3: CASSSMTLYEQYF
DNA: TGTGCCAGCAGCTCCATGACCCTCTACGAGCAGTACTTC

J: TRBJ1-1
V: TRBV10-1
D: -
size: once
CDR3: CASSESRGDTEAFF
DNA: TGCGCCAGCAGTGAGTCCCGGGGGGACACTGAAGCTTTCTTT

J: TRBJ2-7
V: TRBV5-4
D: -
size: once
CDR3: CASSSGTGGYEQYF
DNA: TGCGCCAGCAGCTCCGGGACTGGGGGGTACGAGCAGTACTTC

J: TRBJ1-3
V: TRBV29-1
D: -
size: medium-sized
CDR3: CSVEQGFSGNTIYF
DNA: TGCAGCGTTGAGCAGGGTTTTTCTGGAAACACCATATATTTT

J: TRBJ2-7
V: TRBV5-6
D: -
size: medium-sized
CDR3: CASSEGAYEQYF
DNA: TGTGCCAGCAGCGAGGGGGCCTACGAGCAGTACTTC

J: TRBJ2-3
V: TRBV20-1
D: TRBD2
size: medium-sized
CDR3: CSADGTSGRALADTQYF
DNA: TGCAGTGCTGATGGGACTAGCGGGAGGGCCTTGGCAGATACGCAGTATTTT

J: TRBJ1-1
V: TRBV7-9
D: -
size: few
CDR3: CASSFRPEISAFF
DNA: TGTGCCAGCAGCTTCCGCCCAGAGATCAGCGCTTTCTTT

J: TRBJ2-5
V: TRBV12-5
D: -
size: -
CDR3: CASGPGASGQETQYF
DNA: TGTGCTAGTGGACCAGGGGCTAGCGGACAAGAGACCCAGTACTTC

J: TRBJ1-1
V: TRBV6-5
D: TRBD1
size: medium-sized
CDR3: CASSQPGQRAFF
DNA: TGTGCCAGCAGTCAGCCGGGACAGAGGGCTTTCTTT

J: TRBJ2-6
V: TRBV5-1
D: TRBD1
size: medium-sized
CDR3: CASSPGTGRANVLTF
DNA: TGCGCCAGCAGCCCGGGGACAGGGAGGGCCAACGTCCTGACTTTC

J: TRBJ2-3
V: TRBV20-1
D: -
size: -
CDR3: CSAPVPEYTDTQYF
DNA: TGCAGTGCTCCTGTACCGGAATACACAGATACGCAGTATTTT

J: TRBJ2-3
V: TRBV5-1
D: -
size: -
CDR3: CASKTYMGSDTQYF
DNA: TGCGCCAGCAAAACTTATATGGGTTCAGATACGCAGTATTTT

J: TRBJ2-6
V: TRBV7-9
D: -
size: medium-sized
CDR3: CASSPTGSGANVLTF
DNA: TGTGCCAGCAGCCCCACGGGGTCTGGGGCCAACGTCCTGACTTTC

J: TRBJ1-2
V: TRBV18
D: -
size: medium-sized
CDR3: CASSPAPGTLDGYTF
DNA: TGTGCCAGCTCACCCGCACCGGGGACTTTGGATGGCTACACCTTC

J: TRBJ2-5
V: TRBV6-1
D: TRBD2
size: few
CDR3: CASSEAWTSGSGQETQYF
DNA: TGTGCCAGCAGTGAAGCCTGGACTAGCGGGAGTGGGCAAGAGACCCAGTACTTC

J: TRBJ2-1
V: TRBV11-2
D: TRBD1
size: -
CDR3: CASSLGRGLIYNEQFF
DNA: TGTGCCAGCAGCTTAGGCAGGGGGCTGATCTACAATGAGCAGTTCTTC

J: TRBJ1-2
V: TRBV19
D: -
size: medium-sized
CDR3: CASSGRQEYYGYTF
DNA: TGTGCCAGTAGTGGGAGACAGGAGTACTATGGCTACACCTTC

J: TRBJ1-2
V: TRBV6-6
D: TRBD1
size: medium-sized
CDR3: CASSEGAPLIYGYTF
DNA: TGTGCCAGCAGTGAGGGGGCGCCCCTGATCTATGGCTACACCTTC

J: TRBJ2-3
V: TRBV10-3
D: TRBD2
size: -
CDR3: CAIRGTSGGADTQYF
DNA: TGTGCCATCAGGGGGACTAGCGGGGGGGCGGATACGCAGTATTTT

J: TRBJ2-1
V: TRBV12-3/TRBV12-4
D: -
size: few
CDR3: CASSRWSSYNEQFF
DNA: TGTGCCAGCAGTCGCTGGAGCTCCTACAATGAGCAGTTCTTC

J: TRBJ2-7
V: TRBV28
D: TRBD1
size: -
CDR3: CASSFVGQGHYEQYF
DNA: TGTGCCAGCAGTTTTGTGGGACAGGGGCACTACGAGCAGTACTTC

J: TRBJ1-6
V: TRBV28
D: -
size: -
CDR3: CASSFLLGHYNSPLHF
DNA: TGTGCCAGCAGTTTCCTCCTGGGACACTATAATTCACCCCTCCACTTT

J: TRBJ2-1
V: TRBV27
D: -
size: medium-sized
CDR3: CASSSLRGPQGEQFF
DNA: TGTGCCAGCAGTTCCCTGCGGGGGCCGCAGGGTGAGCAGTTCTTC

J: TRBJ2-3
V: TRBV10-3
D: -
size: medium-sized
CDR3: CAISERAVSTDTQYF
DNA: TGTGCCATCAGTGAAAGAGCGGTGAGCACAGATACGCAGTATTTT

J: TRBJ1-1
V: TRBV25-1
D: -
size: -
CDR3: CASSGGLPEAFF
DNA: TGTGCCAGCAGTGGGGGGCTGCCTGAAGCTTTCTTT